Shown below are 23 T cell receptor beta chains from a single sample sequenced in a study of shared clonotypes between healthy human individuals. Libraries were prepared by immunoSEQ multiplex PCR; TCRdb keeps only in-frame clonotypes and omits some of them. Of roughly 2.2 million clones detected, 80% to 95% appear once; the ten largest clones hold 0.37%. Sequenced input: naive CD4+ T cells from PBMCs. Subset denoted: CD45RA+ positively selected. These receptors all stem from a man in his late teens or twenties in good health. Some clones in this sample may be carry-over from other donors' samples.

The J gene is TRBJ2-2, the V gene TRBV5-1; the D gene is possibly TRBD1 (6 bases). This CDR3 contains 13 residues. Germline V gene sequence: CDR1 SGHRS, CDR2 YFSETQ. Between the trimmed V and J ends, which lost 5 bases and 5 bases, there was a span of 10 bases. The CDR3 loop is CASRWGQTGELFF. Written as DNA, the CDR3 is TGCGCCAGCAGGTGGGGGCAGACCGGGGAGCTGTTTTTT.

The chain carries TRBV15 and TRBJ2-1; TRBD2 matches 7 bases. V trimming: 0 bases; J trimming: 0 bases; junction bases outside the gene matches: 5. Per germline, CDR1 LNHNV and CDR2 YYDKDF (reference sequence). CDR3 length equals 17 residues. The CDR3 here is CATSRDQGGSSYNEQFF. The CDR3 nucleotides read TGTGCCACCAGCAGAGACCAGGGCGGGAGCTCCTACAATGAGCAGTTCTTC. Full variable domain (outside the CDR3, taken from reference TRBV15 and TRBJ2-1): DAMVIQNPRYQVTQFGKPVTLSCSQTLNHNVMYWYQQKSSQAPKLLFHYYDKDFNNEADTPDNFQSRRPNTSFCFLDIRSPGLGDTAMYLCATSRDQGGSSYNEQFFGPGTRLTVL.

The rearrangement joins TRBV28 to TRBJ2-7; D ambiguous. Per germline, CDR1 MDHEN and CDR2 SYDVKM. V lost 3 bases, J lost 4 bases, and 16 bases lay in between. CDR3 length: 15 amino acids. CDR3 sequence (DNA): TGTGCCAGCAGTTTTTCGCAGTTAGAGAAATACGAGCAGTACTTC. The encoded protein is CASSFSQLEKYEQYF.

V gene TRBV2 combines with J gene TRBJ2-1; TRBD1 matches at 7 bases. This CDR3 has 13 amino acids. Per the germline V gene, CDR1 is SNHLY and CDR2 is FYNNEI. V lost 8 bases, J lost 5 bases, and 6 bases stayed unmatched. CDR3 DNA: TGTGCCAGCTATGGGGACAGTAACAATGAGCAGTTCTTC. As protein: CASYGDSNNEQFF. The full variable domain, in which reference TRBV2 and TRBJ2-1 provide the parts outside the CDR3, is EPEVTQTPSHQVTQMGQEVILRCVPISNHLYFYWYRQILGQKVEFLVSFYNNEISEKSEIFDDQFSVERPDGSNFTLKIRSTKLEDSAMYFCASYGDSNNEQFFGPGTRLTVL.

CDR3 DNA: TGCGCCAGCAGCCGCAGACAGGGGGGTTTCACAGATACGCAGTATTTT. It is translated as CASSRRQGGFTDTQYF. This chain connects TRBV5-1 to TRBJ2-3; 9 bases fit TRBD1. With V trimmed by 4 bases and J by 2 bases, 8 bases remained unmatched. This CDR3 region has 16 residues. Looked up from germline, CDR1 is SGHRS and CDR2 is YFSETQ.

This chain links TRBV5-8 with TRBJ1-3; D not certain. Per germline, CDR1 SGHTS and CDR2 YDEGEE. The CDR3 length is 16 residues. Trimming shortened V by 0 bases and J by 0 bases, and 10 bases separated the two germline ends. Here the CDR3 reads CASSLGNSPSGNTIYF. DNA for the CDR3: TGTGCCAGCAGCTTGGGGAACAGCCCCTCTGGAAACACCATATATTTT.

V is TRBV28 and J is TRBJ2-7, with D possibly being TRBD1 (6 bases). Germline V gene data show CDR1 as MDHEN and CDR2 as SYDVKM. The CDR3 has 15 residues. Trimming pared 8 bases from V and 3 bases from J, leaving 20 bases between. CDR3 DNA: TGTGCCAGCCAAACCCGCAGGGGATTAGGCTACGAGCAGTACTTC. It translates to CASQTRRGLGYEQYF. Using reference TRBV28 and TRBJ2-7 for the parts outside the CDR3, the full variable domain is DVKVTQSSRYLVKRTGEKVFLECVQDMDHENMFWYRQDPGLGLRLIYFSYDVKMKEKGDIPEGYSVSREKKERFSLILESASTNQTSMYLCASQTRRGLGYEQYFGPGTRLTVT.

The gene calls are TRBV5-6 and TRBJ1-2, with 10 bases aligning to TRBD1. V gave up 4 bases and J gave up 7 bases; unmatched junction bases: 13. There are 16 residues in the CDR3. Germline lookup yields CDR1 SGHDT and CDR2 YYEEEE. The CDR3 DNA is TGTGCCAGCAGCCTCCCGGGACAGGGGACTCGGGGTGGCTACACCTTC. This sequence encodes CASSLPGQGTRGGYTF.

The chain uses TRBV6-1 and TRBJ2-3, with 7 bases matching TRBD2. V gave up 4 bases and J gave up 6 bases; unmatched junction bases: 7. This CDR3 is built from 14 residues. Germline V CDR1 and CDR2: MNHNS, SASEGT. CDR3 sequence reads: CASSGGRALDTQYF. CDR3 coding DNA: TGTGCCAGCAGTGGCGGGAGAGCTTTGGATACGCAGTATTTT.

Worth noting for this clone: Other DNA sequences in the same sample also yield this CDR3. V is TRBV5-4 and J is TRBJ1-2; a weak D match, TRBD1 (6 bases). V dropped 4 bases and J dropped 0 bases, with 10 bases sitting between them. Germline values: CDR1 SGHNT, CDR2 YYREEE (reference sequence). The CDR3 loop spans 14 amino acids. DNA of the CDR3: TGTGCCAGCAGCCCGGACAGAGCTAACTATGGCTACACCTTC. As protein: CASSPDRANYGYTF.

This chain links TRBV28 with TRBJ2-1; D is tentatively TRBD1 or TRBD2 (5 bases each). Germline CDR1 is MDHEN and CDR2 is SYDVKM. The CDR3 runs 16 residues. Trimming took 5 bases from V and 4 from J, leaving 18 bases between them. CDR3 in amino acids: CASSPPPGTVYNEQFF. DNA for the CDR3: TGTGCCAGCAGTCCCCCCCCGGGGACCGTTTACAATGAGCAGTTCTTC.

V and J are TRBV19 and TRBJ1-5; TRBD1 matches at 7 bases. This CDR3 contains 16 residues. V dropped 3 bases and J dropped 2; count of bases not matched to a gene: 7. Germline loops: CDR1 LNHDA, CDR2 SQIVND (reference sequence). The CDR3 loop is CASSIMGTAGNQPQHF. The CDR3 DNA sequence: TGTGCCAGTAGTATCATGGGGACAGCCGGCAATCAGCCCCAGCATTTT.

The J gene is TRBJ2-3, the V gene TRBV7-9; D gene ambiguous. The germline V gene encodes CDR1 SEHNR and CDR2 FQNEAQ (reference sequence). This CDR3 spans 14 amino acids. V dropped 5 bases and J dropped 0 bases, with 9 bases sitting between them. CDR3 in DNA: TGTGCCAGCAGCCCACAGCCTAGCACAGATACGCAGTATTTT. Its translation: CASSPQPSTDTQYF.

This clone was detected a few times. This chain joins TRBV9 and TRBJ1-4; 10 bases map to TRBD1. CDR1 and CDR2 (germline): SGDLS, YYNGEE. CDR3 length: 15 amino acids. V was pared by 0 bases and J by 7 bases, with 3 bases of the junction left unmatched. DNA of the CDR3: TGTGCCAGCAGCGTAGCGGGACAGGGGAGTGAAAAACTGTTTTTT. Translating gives CASSVAGQGSEKLFF.

The V call is TRBV6-5, the J call TRBJ2-3; D is uncertain. Per germline, CDR1 MNHEY and CDR2 SVGAGI. Trimming shortened V by 5 bases and J by 1 base, and 13 bases separated the two germline ends. This CDR3 is built from 15 residues. In DNA, the CDR3 is TGTGCCAGCAGTCTCGAAGGGCAAGGCACAGATACGCAGTATTTT. Its protein is CASSLEGQGTDTQYF.

As DNA, the CDR3 is TGTGCCAGCACCCCCCGAGATACCTTGAACACCGGGGAGCTGTTTTTT. This sequence encodes CASTPRDTLNTGELFF. The rearrangement links TRBV7-9 to TRBJ2-2; D uncertain. Trimming took 7 bases from V and 1 from J, leaving 16 bases between them. CDR3 length: 16 amino acids. Germline V gene sequence: CDR1 SEHNR, CDR2 FQNEAQ (reference sequence). Together with reference TRBV7-9 and TRBJ2-2, the CDR3 gives the full variable domain: DTGVSQNPRHKITKRGQNVTFRCDPISEHNRLYWYRQTLGQGPEFLTYFQNEAQLEKSRLLSDRFSAERPKGSFSTLEIQRTEQGDSAMYLCASTPRDTLNTGELFFGEGSRLTVL.

About this clone: Additional DNA sequences in this sample encode the identical CDR3. The gene calls are TRBV2 and TRBJ2-5; weak D call: TRBD1 (6 bases). CDR3 size: 13 residues. Germline CDR1 and CDR2: SNHLY and FYNNEI. V lost 6 bases to trimming and J lost 2 bases, with 10 bases between them. CDR3 loop: CASSVDRQETQYF. CDR3 nucleotides: TGTGCCAGCAGCGTCGACAGGCAAGAGACCCAGTACTTC.

Note on this clone: This CDR3 is also generated by other DNA sequences in the sample. The chain uses TRBV2 and TRBJ2-5; D is unclear. Germline V gene data show CDR1 as SNHLY and CDR2 as FYNNEI. CDR3 length equals 12 residues. Trimming left V 4 bases short and J 2 bases short, with 5 bases between. The CDR3 bases are TGTGCCAGCAGTGGCGGTCAAGAGACCCAGTACTTC. As protein: CASSGGQETQYF.

This chain uses TRBV19 with TRBJ2-7; 12 positions agree with TRBD2. The J segment lost 5 bases and the V segment lost 4 bases, leaving 9 bases of the junction unmatched. The CDR3 has 16 residues. Germline V CDR1 and CDR2: LNHDA, SQIVND (reference sequence). The CDR3 here is CASSTILAGGPNEQYF. CDR3 nucleotide sequence: TGTGCCAGTAGTACTATACTAGCGGGAGGTCCCAACGAGCAGTACTTC.

A remark on this clone: The same CDR3 also results from other DNA sequences found in this sample. This sequence joins TRBV2 and TRBJ1-1; no firm D call. Per germline, CDR1 SNHLY and CDR2 FYNNEI. With 8 bases removed from V and 0 bases from J, the gap between germline ends came to 7 bases. This CDR3 is built from 12 residues. As DNA, the CDR3 is TGTGCCAGCCACCGGATGAACACTGAAGCTTTCTTT. Its protein is CASHRMNTEAFF.

The rearrangement joins TRBV28 to TRBJ1-5; perhaps TRBD1 as D (6 bases). Germline V gives CDR1 MDHEN, CDR2 SYDVKM. The germline V and J ends were trimmed by 6 bases and 3 bases, with 18 bases remaining between them. This CDR3 region has 16 residues. As DNA, the CDR3 is TGTGCCAGCAGCCCTGGCATCAGGGGAGACAATCAGCCCCAGCATTTT. Its translation is CASSPGIRGDNQPQHF.

The chain employs TRBV28 and TRBJ1-2; D gene uncertain. The length of the CDR3 is 12 residues. CDR1 is MDHEN, CDR2 SYDVKM, per germline. The V end was cut by 10 bases, the J end by 4 bases, with 13 bases between. Here the CDR3 DNA reads TGTGCCACCAAGAACTCGGCCTATGGCTACACCTTC. Protein product: CATKNSAYGYTF.

The V gene is TRBV21-1, the J gene TRBJ2-7; the D call in the table, TRBD2, was not verified against the DNA. TRBV21-1 is shown as a pseudogene. CDR3 length: 14 amino acids. This chain's CDR3 is CASSPRTHSYEQYF. As DNA, the CDR3 is TGTGCCAGCAGCCCCCGGACTCATTCCTACGAGCAGTACTTC.